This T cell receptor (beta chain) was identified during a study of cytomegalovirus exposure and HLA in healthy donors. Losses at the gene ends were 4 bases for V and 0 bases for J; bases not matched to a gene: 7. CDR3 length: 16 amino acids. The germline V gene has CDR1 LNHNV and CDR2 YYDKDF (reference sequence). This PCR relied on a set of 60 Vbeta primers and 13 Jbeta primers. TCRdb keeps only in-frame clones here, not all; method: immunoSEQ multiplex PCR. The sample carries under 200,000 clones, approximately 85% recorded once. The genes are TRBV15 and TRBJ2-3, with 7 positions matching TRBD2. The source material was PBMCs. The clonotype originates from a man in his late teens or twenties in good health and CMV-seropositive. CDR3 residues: CATSTAGIPSTDTQYF. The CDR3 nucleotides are TGTGCCACCAGCACAGCGGGGATACCAAGCACAGATACGCAGTATTTT.